These 10 T cell receptor beta chains originate from one sample sequenced in a study of T-cell reconstitution after alpha-beta-depleted transplantation in children. As it was prepared, the TCRbeta library received unique molecular identifiers. TCRdb re-derived calls from the PCR reads in MiXCR, one entry per CDR3 protein. The table shows around 580,000 distinct CDR3 sequences, with 25% to 30% occurring only once. Sequencing used PBMCs, obtained before TCRalphabeta/CD19-depleted stem cell transplant. These receptors were obtained from a boy in the first two years of life with Wiskott-Aldrich syndrome, due to receive a stem cell transplant.

The chain uses TRBV13 and TRBJ2-4; the D is unclear. This CDR3 spans 15 amino acids. Trimming cost V 5 bases and J 0 bases, with 11 bases left between them. From germline, CDR1 is PRHDT and CDR2 FYEKMQ (reference sequence). Written as DNA, the CDR3 is TGTGCCAGCAGCGTCCAGGAGATAGCCAAAAACATTCAGTACTTC. It is translated as CASSVQEIAKNIQYF.

This clonotype turned up a few times. V is TRBV3-1 and J is TRBJ2-7; no firm D call. Deletions cut 4 bases from V and 5 bases from J, with 9 bases between. The CDR3 length is 12 residues. The germline CDR1 and CDR2 sequences are LGHDT and YNNKEL (reference sequence). This CDR3 reads CASSRPNHEQYF. The CDR3, as DNA: TGTGCCAGCAGCCGCCCGAACCACGAGCAGTACTTC.

This clonotype was counted only a few times. One end of the junction varies from germline; a read error may be responsible. The chain employs TRBV2 and TRBJ2-1; D unclear. This CDR3 comprises 13 residues. From germline, CDR1 is SNHLY and CDR2 FYNNEI. CDR3 sequence reads: CASSVDSYDEQFF. The CDR3 DNA follows: TGTGCCAGCAGTGTAGATAGCTACGATGAGCAGTTCTTC.

This clonotype was picked up many times. The chain recombines TRBV5-1 with TRBJ1-2, with unresolved D. The V gene's germline CDR1 is SGHRS and CDR2 YFSETQ. The ends were cut back, 4 bases at V and 4 bases at J, with 14 bases in the middle. The CDR3 length is 14 residues. The CDR3 nucleotides read TGCGCCAGCAGCGCCGCGCCCGGGAGCTATGGCTACACCTTC. This gives the protein CASSAAPGSYGYTF.

This rearrangement joins TRBV10-3 to TRBJ1-4; 7 positions match TRBD1. The CDR3 spans 13 residues. From germline, CDR1 is ENHRY and CDR2 SYGVKD. In DNA, the CDR3 is TGTTCCACTAGTGACAGGGCTAATGAAAAACTGTTTTTT. Translation gives CSTSDRANEKLFF.

The chain is built from TRBV7-6 and TRBJ2-1; TRBD2 matches 13 bases. J gave up 7 bases and V 4 bases, and 4 bases lay outside the gene matches. In germline, CDR1 is SGHVS, CDR2 FNYEAQ. The CDR3 contains 15 residues. The CDR3 region is CASSSTSGRENEQFF. The DNA for the CDR3 is TGTGCCAGCAGCTCAACTAGCGGGAGGGAAAATGAGCAGTTCTTC.

This clonotype was picked up a small number of times. The chain uses TRBV20-1 and TRBJ1-5; TRBD1 agrees at 8 bases. The CDR3 runs 17 residues. J gave up 0 bases and V 5 bases, and 12 bases lay outside the gene matches. CDR1 and CDR2 from the germline V gene are DFQATT and SNEGSKA (reference sequence). CDR3 amino acids: CSAPQGQGAYSNQPQHF. In DNA, the CDR3 is TGCAGTGCTCCACAAGGACAGGGAGCATATAGCAATCAGCCCCAGCATTTT.

This chain connects TRBV10-3 to TRBJ1-4; a weak D match, TRBD1 (5 bases). V lost 2 bases, J lost 7 bases, and 5 bases lay in between. This CDR3 has 12 amino acids. Looked up from germline, CDR1 is ENHRY and CDR2 is SYGVKD. The CDR3 bases are TGTGCCATCAGTGAGAGGGGTGAAAAACTGTTTTTT. Encoded protein: CAISERGEKLFF.

This clonotype has a handful of counts. The V and J genes are TRBV9 and TRBJ2-1; unclear D gene. Germline V gives CDR1 SGDLS, CDR2 YYNGEE. Trimming stripped 0 bases from V and 5 bases from J, with 12 bases between. The CDR3 runs to 15 residues. The CDR3 protein is CASSVGADYDNEQFF. CDR3 in DNA: TGTGCCAGCAGCGTAGGAGCTGATTACGACAATGAGCAGTTCTTC.

The table lists this clonotype with a few counts. The chain employs TRBV9 and TRBJ2-1, with 8 bases matching TRBD2. Germline trimming cut 0 bases from V and 7 bases from J; bases unmatched to any gene: 6. The CDR3 length is 15 residues. Germline loops: CDR1 SGDLS, CDR2 YYNGEE. This chain's CDR3 is CASSVGGTSQNEQFF. The CDR3 coding sequence is TGTGCCAGCAGCGTAGGTGGGACTAGTCAAAATGAGCAGTTCTTC.